These 2 T cell receptor beta chains were all obtained from the same sample, sequenced in a study of cytomegalovirus exposure and HLA in healthy donors (dated by TCRdb to about 2017). Libraries were constructed by the immunoSEQ multiplex PCR assay. For the multiplex PCR, a mixture combining 60 forward primers for TCR Vbeta segments and 13 reverse primers for TCR Jbeta segments was used. This is the immuneACCESS table as TCRdb keeps it, with only in-frame sequences that have V and J called. A part of the clones is gone; compared with another copy, unresolved V genes explain less than half, and the rest is unexplained. The sample table shows about 100,000 clones, and about four fifths are seen once. The ten largest clonotypes hold around 1.9% of the sample. The sample consisted of PBMCs. The receptors originated from a woman between 40 and 55 years old in good health and CMV-seronegative.

V usage is TRBV18 and J usage is TRBJ1-3; maybe TRBD1 (5 bases). Trimming shortened V by 2 bases and J by 4 bases, and 12 bases separated the two germline ends. Germline V gene lookup returns CDR1 KGHSH and CDR2 LQKENI. The CDR3 loop spans 15 amino acids. CDR3 sequence: CASSPGGGTGNTIYF. Here the CDR3 DNA reads TGTGCCAGCTCACCAGGCGGAGGGACCGGAAACACCATATATTTT.

The chain recombines TRBV7-3 with TRBJ2-2; 8 positions agree with TRBD1. Germline V lookup: CDR1 SGHTA, CDR2 FQGTGA. This CDR3 is 17 amino acids long. J lost 3 bases, V lost 4 bases, and 10 bases had no gene match. The DNA for the CDR3 is TGTGCCAGCAGCTCCCATACCATACAGGGGGACACCGGGGAGCTGTTTTTT. This codes for CASSSHTIQGDTGELFF. Full variable domain (rest looked up from reference TRBV7-3 and TRBJ2-2): GAGVSQTPSNKVTEKGKYVELRCDPISGHTALYWYRQSLGQGPEFLIYFQGTGAADDSGLPNDRFFAVRPEGSVSTLKIQRTERGDSAVYLCASSSHTIQGDTGELFFGEGSRLTVL.